This note documents a single TCR beta chain sequence. Its antigen remains unidentified. This likely traces to a read error, being one base from a far larger clone. From a lookup of the germline V gene, CDR1 and CDR2 are MNHGY and SAAAGT. The CDR3 contains 15 residues, cysteine and phenylalanine counted. The entry retains the CDR3 DNA only, 45 bases that are in frame from base 1. V and J lose 6 bases and 6 bases, and a span of 18 bases separates them. The time point label of this sample denotes: after trial treatment. This specimen's treatment or condition label, interpreted: LDRT plus nivolumab, ipilimumab, low-dose cyclophosphamide and aspirin (RACIN trial). Donors were enrolled in RACIN, a single-arm phase I dose-escalation trial in which nivolumab, ipilimumab, aspirin, low-dose cyclophosphamide and low-dose radiotherapy were combined. Patients were eligible if they had advanced solid tumors that were TIL-negative.

This sample stems from a study of low-dose radiotherapy and immunotherapy resistance in tumors (dated by TCRdb to between 2020 and 2023). About the full investigation: In Cohort 1, each fraction delivered 0.5 Gy every 2 weeks, and the prescribed total PTV dose was 6.5 Gy. Cyclophosphamide 200 mg/m2 was given intravenously every two weeks, one day before each radiation and immunotherapy administration. Eight patients were included in the translational analysis: three from the first dose cohort and the first five from the second dose cohort. Patients took aspirin 300 mg orally once daily for four cycles, starting on cycle 1 day 1. The trial did not randomize participants into treatment groups. Cohort 2 received 1 Gy per fraction every two weeks, with a total of 13 Gy over 26 weeks. Nivolumab and ipilimumab were both given intravenously, with nivolumab at a 240 mg flat dose every two weeks and ipilimumab at 1 mg/kg every six weeks.

Data came from an Illumina HiSeq 2500. First-strand cDNA was synthesized using Superscript III and a set of TRAV- and TRBV-specific primers, so that both TCRalpha and TCRbeta chains were covered. A roughly 19-cycle PCR with Phusion amplified the TCRs, pairing a constant-region primer with the adapter that was attached to the V primers. The isolated mRNA was amplified using the MessageAmp II aRNA Amplification Kit, with in vitro transcription performed for roughly 16 hours at 37 degrees C. The Dynabeads mRNA DIRECT Purification Kit was used to isolate mRNA for TCR sequencing. A second roughly 27-cycle Phusion PCR added indexed Illumina adapters, and products were purified with AMPure XP beads. The authors' pipeline ran thus. Custom Perl scripts were used to pool TCR sequences that encoded the same protein, to remove out-of-frame sequences, and to calculate the abundance of each clonotype. Any TCR sequence backed by just one read was left out of the analysis. Shannon entropy, Gini index, clonality, richness, and the frequency of TCRs shared between repertoires were included as repertoire metrics. The public reads were quality trimmed at Q25 with fastp and then assembled into clones with MiXCR by TCRdb, keeping productive beta chains. Rows are combined by CDR3 protein, so each entry shows the most common genes and DNA. The V and J calls and clone size are TCRdb's, not the authors'. The sample table records some 100,000 distinct CDR3 sequences; about a fifth of these occur just once. The top ten clonotypes cover 4.1% of the sample.

The sequence was obtained from a male donor with prostate cancer. The sequence links TRBV6-8 to TRBJ1-5, and TRBD1 may be the D gene, going by 5 matching bases. This material consisted of PBMCs, taken after low-dose radiotherapy plus immunotherapy. The DNA reads TGTGCCAGCAGAGAACAGGCCCCGAAGGTTCAGCCCCAGCATTTT. Its protein reads: CASREQAPKVQPQHF.